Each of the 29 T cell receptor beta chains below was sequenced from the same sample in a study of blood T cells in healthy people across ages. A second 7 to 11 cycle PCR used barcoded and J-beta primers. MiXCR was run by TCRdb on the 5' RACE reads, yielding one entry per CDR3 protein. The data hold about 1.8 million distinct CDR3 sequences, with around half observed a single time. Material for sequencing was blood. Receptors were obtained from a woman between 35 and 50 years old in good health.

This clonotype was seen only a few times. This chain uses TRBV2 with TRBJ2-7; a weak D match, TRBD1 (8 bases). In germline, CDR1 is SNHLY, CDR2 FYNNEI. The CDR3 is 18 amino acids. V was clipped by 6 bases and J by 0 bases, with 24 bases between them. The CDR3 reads CASRGTGGDYLSSYEQYF. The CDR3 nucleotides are TGTGCCAGCAGAGGAACAGGGGGGGATTACCTTAGCTCCTACGAGCAGTACTTC.

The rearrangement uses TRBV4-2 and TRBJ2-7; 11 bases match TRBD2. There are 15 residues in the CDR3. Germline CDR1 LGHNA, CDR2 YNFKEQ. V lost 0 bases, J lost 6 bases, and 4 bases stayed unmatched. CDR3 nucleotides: TGTGCCAGCAGCCAAGAAGCTAGCGGGGGGAGCGAGCAGTACTTC. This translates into CASSQEASGGSEQYF.

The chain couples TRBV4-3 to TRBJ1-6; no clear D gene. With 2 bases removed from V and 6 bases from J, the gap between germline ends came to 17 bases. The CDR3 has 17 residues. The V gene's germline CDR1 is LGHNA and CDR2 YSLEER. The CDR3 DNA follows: TGCGCCAGCAGCCAAAACCGGGATAACTTCATTAATTCACCCCTCCACTTT. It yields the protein CASSQNRDNFINSPLHF.

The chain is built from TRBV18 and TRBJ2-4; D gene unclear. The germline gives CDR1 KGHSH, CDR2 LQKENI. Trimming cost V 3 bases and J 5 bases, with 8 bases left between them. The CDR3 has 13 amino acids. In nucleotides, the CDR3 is TGTGCCAGCTCACCGGGGATGGAAAACATTCAGTACTTC. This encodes CASSPGMENIQYF.

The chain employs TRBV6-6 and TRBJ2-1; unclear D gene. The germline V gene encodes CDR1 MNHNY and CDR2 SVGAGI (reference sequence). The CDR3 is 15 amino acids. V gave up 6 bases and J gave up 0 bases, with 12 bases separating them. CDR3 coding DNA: TGTGCCAGCAGGGCGGACGGAAGCTCCTACAATGAGCAGTTCTTC. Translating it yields CASRADGSSYNEQFF.

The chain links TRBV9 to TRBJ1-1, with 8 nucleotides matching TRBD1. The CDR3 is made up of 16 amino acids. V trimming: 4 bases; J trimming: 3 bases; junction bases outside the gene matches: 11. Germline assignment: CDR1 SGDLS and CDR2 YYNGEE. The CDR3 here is CASSPAGTGWDTEAFF. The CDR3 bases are TGTGCCAGCAGCCCCGCCGGGACAGGATGGGACACTGAAGCTTTCTTT.

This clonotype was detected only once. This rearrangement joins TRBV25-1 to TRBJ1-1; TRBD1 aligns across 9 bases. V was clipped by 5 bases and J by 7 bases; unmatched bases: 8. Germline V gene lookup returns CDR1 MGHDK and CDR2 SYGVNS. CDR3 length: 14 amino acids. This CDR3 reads CASSLKDRGSEAFF. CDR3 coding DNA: TGTGCCAGCAGTCTAAAGGACAGGGGTAGTGAAGCTTTCTTT.

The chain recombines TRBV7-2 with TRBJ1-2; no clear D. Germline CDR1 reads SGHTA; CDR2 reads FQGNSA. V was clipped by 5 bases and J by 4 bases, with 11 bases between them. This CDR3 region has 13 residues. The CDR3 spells CASSPPAAYGYTF. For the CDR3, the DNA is TGTGCCAGCAGCCCCCCCGCAGCCTATGGCTACACCTTC.

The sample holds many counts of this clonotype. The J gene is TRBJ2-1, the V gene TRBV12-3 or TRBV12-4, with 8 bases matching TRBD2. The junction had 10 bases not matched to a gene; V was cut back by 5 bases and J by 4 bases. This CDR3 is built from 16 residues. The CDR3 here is CASSPPGGGRYNEQFF. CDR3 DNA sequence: TGTGCCAGCAGTCCCCCCGGGGGGGGGCGGTACAATGAGCAGTTCTTC.

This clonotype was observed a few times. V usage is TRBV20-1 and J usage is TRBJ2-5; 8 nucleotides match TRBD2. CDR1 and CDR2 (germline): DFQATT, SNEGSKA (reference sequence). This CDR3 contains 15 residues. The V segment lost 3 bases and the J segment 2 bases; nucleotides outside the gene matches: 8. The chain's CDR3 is CSARPSGGSQETQYF. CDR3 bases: TGCAGTGCTAGGCCGAGCGGGGGCAGTCAAGAGACCCAGTACTTC.

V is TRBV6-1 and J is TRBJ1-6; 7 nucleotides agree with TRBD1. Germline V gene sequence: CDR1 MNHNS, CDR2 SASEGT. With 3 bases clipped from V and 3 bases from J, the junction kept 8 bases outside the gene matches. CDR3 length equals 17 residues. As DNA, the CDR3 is TGTGCCAGCAGTGAGGCCCCCGGACAGGACTATAATTCACCCCTCCACTTT. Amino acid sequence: CASSEAPGQDYNSPLHF.

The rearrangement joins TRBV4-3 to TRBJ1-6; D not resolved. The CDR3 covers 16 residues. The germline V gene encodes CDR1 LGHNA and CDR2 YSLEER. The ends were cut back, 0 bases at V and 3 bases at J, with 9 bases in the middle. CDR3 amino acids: CASSQDSQVYNSPLHF. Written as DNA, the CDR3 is TGCGCCAGCAGCCAAGATTCGCAGGTCTATAATTCACCCCTCCACTTT.

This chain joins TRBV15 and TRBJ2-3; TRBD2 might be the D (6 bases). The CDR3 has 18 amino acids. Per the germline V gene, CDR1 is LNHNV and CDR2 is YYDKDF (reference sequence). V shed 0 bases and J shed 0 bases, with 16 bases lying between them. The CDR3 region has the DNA TGTGCCACCAGCAGAGATCAGTCCCTAGCGACTAGCACAGATACGCAGTATTTT. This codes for CATSRDQSLATSTDTQYF.

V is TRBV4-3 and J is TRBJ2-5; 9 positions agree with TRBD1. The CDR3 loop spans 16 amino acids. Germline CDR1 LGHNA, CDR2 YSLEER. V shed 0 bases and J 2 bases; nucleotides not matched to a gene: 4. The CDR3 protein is CASSQERGQGQETQYF. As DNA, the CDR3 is TGCGCCAGCAGCCAAGAAAGGGGACAGGGTCAAGAGACCCAGTACTTC.

Written as DNA, the CDR3 is TGCAGTGCCTCCGGACTAGCGGGGGGGGCCAATGAGCAGTTCTTC. It yields the protein CSASGLAGGANEQFF. The genes are TRBV20-1 and TRBJ2-1; 15 bases are shared with TRBD2. This CDR3 region has 15 residues. CDR1 and CDR2 from the germline V gene are DFQATT and SNEGSKA (reference sequence). V trimming: 6 bases; J trimming: 6 bases; junction bases outside the gene matches: 6.

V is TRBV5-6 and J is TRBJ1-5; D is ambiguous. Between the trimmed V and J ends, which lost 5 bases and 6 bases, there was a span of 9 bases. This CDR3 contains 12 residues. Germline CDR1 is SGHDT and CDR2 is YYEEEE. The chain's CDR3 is CASSHQSQPQHF. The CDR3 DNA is TGTGCCAGCAGTCATCAATCTCAGCCCCAGCATTTT.

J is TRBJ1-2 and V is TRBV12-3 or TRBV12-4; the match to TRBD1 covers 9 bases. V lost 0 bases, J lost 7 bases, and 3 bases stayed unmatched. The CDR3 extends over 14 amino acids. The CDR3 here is CASSLASDRGGYTF. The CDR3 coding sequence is TGTGCCAGCAGTTTAGCCTCGGACAGGGGTGGCTACACCTTC.

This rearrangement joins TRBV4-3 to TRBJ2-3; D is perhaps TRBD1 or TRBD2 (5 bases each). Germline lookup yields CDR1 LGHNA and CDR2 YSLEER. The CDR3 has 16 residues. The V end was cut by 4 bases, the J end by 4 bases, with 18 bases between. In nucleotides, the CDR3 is TGCGCCAGCAGCCGGGGACGCCTAAAGGGCCCAGATACGCAGTATTTT. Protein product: CASSRGRLKGPDTQYF.

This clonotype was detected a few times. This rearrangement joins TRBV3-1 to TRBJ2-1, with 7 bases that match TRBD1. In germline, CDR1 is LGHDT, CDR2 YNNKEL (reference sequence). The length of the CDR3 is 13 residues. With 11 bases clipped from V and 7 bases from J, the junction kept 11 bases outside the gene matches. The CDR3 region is CAVKGDSLNEQFF. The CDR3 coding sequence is TGTGCCGTTAAAGGGGACAGTTTAAATGAGCAGTTCTTC.

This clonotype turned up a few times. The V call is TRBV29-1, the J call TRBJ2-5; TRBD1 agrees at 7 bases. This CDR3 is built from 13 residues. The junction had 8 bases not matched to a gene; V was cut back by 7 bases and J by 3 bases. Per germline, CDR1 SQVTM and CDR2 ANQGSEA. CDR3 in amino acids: CSAARGFEETQYF. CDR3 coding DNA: TGCAGCGCCGCCAGGGGGTTTGAAGAGACCCAGTACTTC.

CDR3 DNA sequence: TGTGCCAGCAGCCACCCAGGAGCGGAGGAAAAACTGTTTTTT. This gives the protein CASSHPGAEEKLFF. V gene TRBV3-1 combines with J gene TRBJ1-4, with no clear D. Germline values: CDR1 LGHDT, CDR2 YNNKEL (reference sequence). The CDR3 extends over 14 amino acids. V lost 3 bases and J 8 bases, leaving 13 bases between the germline ends. Supplemented by reference TRBV3-1 and TRBJ1-4, the full variable domain reads DTAVSQTPKYLVTQMGNDKSIKCEQNLGHDTMYWYKQDSKKFLKIMFSYNNKELIINETVPNRFSPKSPDKAHLNLHINSLELGDSAVYFCASSHPGAEEKLFFGSGTQLSVL.

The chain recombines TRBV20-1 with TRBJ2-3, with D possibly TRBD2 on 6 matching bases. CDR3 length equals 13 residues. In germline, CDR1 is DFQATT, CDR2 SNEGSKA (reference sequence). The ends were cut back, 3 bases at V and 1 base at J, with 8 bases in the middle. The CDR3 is CSASREGTDTQYF. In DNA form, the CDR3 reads TGCAGTGCTAGTAGGGAGGGCACAGATACGCAGTATTTT.

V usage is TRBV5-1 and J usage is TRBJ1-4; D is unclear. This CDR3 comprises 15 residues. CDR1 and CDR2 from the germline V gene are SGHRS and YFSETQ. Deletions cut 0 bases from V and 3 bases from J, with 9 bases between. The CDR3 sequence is CASSLALGSNEKLFF. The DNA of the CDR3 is TGCGCCAGCAGCTTGGCATTGGGATCTAATGAAAAACTGTTTTTT.

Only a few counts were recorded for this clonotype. CDR3 residues: CASSLDGRALEQYF. The CDR3 DNA reads as TGCGCCAGCAGCTTGGACGGGCGGGCCCTCGAGCAGTACTTC. This chain connects TRBV5-1 to TRBJ2-7, with D perhaps matching TRBD2 (5 bases). Looked up from germline, CDR1 is SGHRS and CDR2 is YFSETQ. Between the trimmed V and J ends, which lost 0 bases and 6 bases, there was a span of 13 bases. The CDR3 is made up of 14 amino acids.

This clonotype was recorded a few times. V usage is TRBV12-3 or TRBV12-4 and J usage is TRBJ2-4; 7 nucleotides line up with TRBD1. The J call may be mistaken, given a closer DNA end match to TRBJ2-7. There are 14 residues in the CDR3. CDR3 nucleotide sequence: TGTGCCAGCAGTTTACGGGAAGGGGGCGACGAGCAGTACTTC. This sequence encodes CASSLREGGDEQYF.

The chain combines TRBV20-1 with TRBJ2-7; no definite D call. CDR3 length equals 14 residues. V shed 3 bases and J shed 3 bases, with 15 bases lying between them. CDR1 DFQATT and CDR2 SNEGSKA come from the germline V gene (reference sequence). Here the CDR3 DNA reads TGCAGTGCTAGGTTGCCAGGACGGGTCTACGAGCAGTACTTC. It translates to CSARLPGRVYEQYF.

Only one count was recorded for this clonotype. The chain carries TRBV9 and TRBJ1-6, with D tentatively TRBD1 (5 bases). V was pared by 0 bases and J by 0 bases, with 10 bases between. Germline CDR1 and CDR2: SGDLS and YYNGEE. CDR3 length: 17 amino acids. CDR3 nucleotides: TGTGCCAGCAGCGTAGAATCAGGGAGCTCCTATAATTCACCCCTCCACTTT. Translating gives CASSVESGSSYNSPLHF.

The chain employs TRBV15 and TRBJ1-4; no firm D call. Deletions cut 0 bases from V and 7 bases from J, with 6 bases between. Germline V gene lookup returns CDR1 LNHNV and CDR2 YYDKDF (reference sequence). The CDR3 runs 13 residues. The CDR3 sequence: CATSRDLAEKLFF. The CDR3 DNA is TGTGCCACCAGCAGAGATTTAGCTGAAAAACTGTTTTTT.

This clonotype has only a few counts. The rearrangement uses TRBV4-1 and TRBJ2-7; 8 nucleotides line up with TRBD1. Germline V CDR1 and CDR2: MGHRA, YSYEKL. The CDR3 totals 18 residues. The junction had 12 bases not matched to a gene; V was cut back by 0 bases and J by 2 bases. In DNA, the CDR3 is TGCGCCAGCAGCCAAGATACGGCCGCGACAGGGGACCCCTACGAGCAGTACTTC. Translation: CASSQDTAATGDPYEQYF.